The T cell receptor (beta chain) under discussion was sequenced for a study of vaccination effects on CD4 cells after COVID-19 (dated 2022 in TCRdb). For the wider study: Post-vaccine samples across the study were collected a median of 72 days after the second dose, with a range of 14 to 241. SARS-CoV-2 spike-specific CD4+ TCR repertoires were compared before and after mRNA vaccination in COVID-19 convalescent patients and in infection-naive vaccine recipients. A total of 10 COVID-19 convalescent patients and a handful of SARS-CoV-2-naive healthy vaccine recipients were included in the full study. In the study, cultures from other donors were sequenced using the Oncomine TCR Beta short-read assay on an Illumina iSeq 100. Here is what the overall study found, with its caveats: Among healthy vaccine recipients, nearly all vaccine-induced clones were SARS-CoV-2 mono-reactive, and only 1 of 255 was cross-reactive with common cold coronaviruses. Marked clonal contraction was observed in both infection-induced and vaccine-induced clones at late post-vaccination timepoints, consistent with waning T cell responses. Limitations of the study were the small number of convalescent patients and the absence of early post-infection timepoints.

In the case of this clone: Its cognate antigen has yet to be identified. Qualities for individual bases were not recorded, and no much larger clone is one base off.

The library came from the immunoSEQ multiplex PCR assay. DNA from the cultured, isolated CD4+ T cells was subjected to TCR beta CDR3 sequencing. For the original study's pipeline: Non-productive TCR sequences were discarded, and reads were trimmed to the CDR3 region, with only CDR3s of 7 or more amino acids retained. Antigen-specific clonotypes were identified using the MANAFEST web app by comparison of expansion in peptide wells against reference cultures. Positive clones required FDR<0.05 expansion versus reference and all other wells, odds ratio above 5, and frequency above 0.1% in two replicate wells. A clonotype was defined as cross-reactive if the clonotype was significantly expanded both in SARS-CoV-2 spike wells and in at least one common cold coronavirus spike condition. Levenshtein distance calculated with the stringdist R package was used to assess CDR3 similarity, and unrooted trees were constructed with ape in R 3.6.1. TCRdb's version of the immuneACCESS table is confined to in-frame rearrangements and falls short of the full clone set. An unresolved V gene accounts for under half of the shortfall where checked; the remainder is of unknown origin. V, J and clone size were drawn from that table, and D and trimming were deduced from the DNA. The sample records 25,000 to 35,000 clones, 75% to 90% of which are singletons. The ten largest clonotypes hold over 4.5% of the sample.

To identify antigen-specific CD4+ T cell clonotypes by their expansion, the ViraFEST assay first stimulated PBMC with viral peptide pools and then applied TCR sequencing. After 10 days of culture, CD4+ T cells were isolated with the EasySep CD4+ T cell isolation kit. Participants received two doses of either the BNT162b2 or the mRNA-1273 mRNA SARS-CoV-2 vaccine. The absence of prior SARS-CoV-2 infection in healthy vaccine recipients was confirmed by negative nucleocapsid antibodies before and after vaccination. Each well held 2 million to 2.5 million PBMC cultured in IMDM containing 5% human AB serum, 9.5 to 10 IU/ml IL-2 and gentamicin, along with approximately 10 ug/ml peptides. On days 3 and 7, half of the culture medium was replaced with fresh IL-2-containing medium. Unless noted otherwise, every peptide stimulation condition was cultured in triplicate wells. Using Ficoll-Paque Plus gradient centrifugation, PBMC were separated from whole blood and then either used fresh or cryopreserved at -140C. Overlapping peptide pools spanned the spike proteins of SARS-CoV-2 and the common cold coronaviruses HCoV-NL63, HCoV-OC43 and HCoV-229E. The QIAamp micro DNA kit was used to extract genomic DNA from the cultured CD4+ T cells.

The germline V gene gives CDR1 as SGDLS and CDR2 as YYNGEE. Cut back by 0 bases and 5 bases, the V and J ends lie 4 bases apart. The CDR3 measures 12 amino acids from cysteine to phenylalanine. Only the CDR3 part of the read is kept: 36 bases, read in frame from the first base. This receptor was taken from a human donor who received a COVID-19 vaccine. Some clones in this sample may be carry-over from other donors' samples. The specimen was CD4+ T cells from PBMCs cultured with SARS-CoV-2 spike peptides, collected after COVID-19 vaccination. Reading the label with the study, this specimen's cell subset or site is: SARS-CoV-2 spike overlapping peptide pool stimulation. Here the chain combines TRBV9 and TRBJ2-3; the D gene is not confidently resolved. The sequenced DNA: TGTGCCAGCAGCGTAGGAGAAGATACGCAGTATTTT. This codes for CASSVGEDTQYF.